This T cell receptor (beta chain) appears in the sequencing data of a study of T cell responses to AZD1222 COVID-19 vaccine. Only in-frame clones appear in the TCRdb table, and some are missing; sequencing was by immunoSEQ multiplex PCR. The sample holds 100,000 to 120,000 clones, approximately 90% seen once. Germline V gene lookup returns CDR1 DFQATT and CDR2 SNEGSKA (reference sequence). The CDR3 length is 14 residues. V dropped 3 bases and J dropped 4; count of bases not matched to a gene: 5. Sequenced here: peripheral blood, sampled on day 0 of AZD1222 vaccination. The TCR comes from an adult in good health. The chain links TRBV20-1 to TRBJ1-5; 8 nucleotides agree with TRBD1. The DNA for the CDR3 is TGCAGTGCTAGTCCAGACAGGGGAAATCAGCCCCAGCATTTT. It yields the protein CSASPDRGNQPQHF.